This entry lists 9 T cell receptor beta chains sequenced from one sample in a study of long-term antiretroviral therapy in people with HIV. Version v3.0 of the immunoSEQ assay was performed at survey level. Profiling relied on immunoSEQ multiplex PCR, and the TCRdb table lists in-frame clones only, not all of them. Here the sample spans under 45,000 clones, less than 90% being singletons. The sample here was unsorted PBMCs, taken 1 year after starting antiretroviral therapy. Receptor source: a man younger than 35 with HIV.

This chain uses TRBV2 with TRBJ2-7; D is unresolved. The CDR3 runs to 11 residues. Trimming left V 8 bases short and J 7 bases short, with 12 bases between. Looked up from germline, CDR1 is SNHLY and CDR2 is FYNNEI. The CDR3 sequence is CASLWPHEQYF. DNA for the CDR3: TGTGCCAGCCTGTGGCCTCATGAGCAGTACTTC.

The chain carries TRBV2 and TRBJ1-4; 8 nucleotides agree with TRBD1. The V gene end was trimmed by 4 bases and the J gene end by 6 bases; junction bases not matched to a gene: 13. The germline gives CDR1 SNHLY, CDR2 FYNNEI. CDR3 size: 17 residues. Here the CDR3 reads CASSVEGQGLGDEKLFF. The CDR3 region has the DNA TGTGCCAGCAGTGTCGAAGGACAGGGTTTGGGGGATGAAAAACTGTTTTTT.

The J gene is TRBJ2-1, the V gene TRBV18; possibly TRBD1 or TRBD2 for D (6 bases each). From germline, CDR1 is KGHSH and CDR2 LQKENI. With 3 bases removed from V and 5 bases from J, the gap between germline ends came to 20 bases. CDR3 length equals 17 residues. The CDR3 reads CASSPFRGQWGDNEQFF. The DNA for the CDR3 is TGTGCCAGCTCACCTTTCCGCGGACAGTGGGGGGACAATGAGCAGTTCTTC.

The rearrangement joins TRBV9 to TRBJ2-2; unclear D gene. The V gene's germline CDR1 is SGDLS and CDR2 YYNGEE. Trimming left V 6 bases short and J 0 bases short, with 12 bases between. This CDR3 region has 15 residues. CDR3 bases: TGTGCCAGCACCAGCACGGCATCGAACACCGGGGAGCTGTTTTTT. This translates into CASTSTASNTGELFF.

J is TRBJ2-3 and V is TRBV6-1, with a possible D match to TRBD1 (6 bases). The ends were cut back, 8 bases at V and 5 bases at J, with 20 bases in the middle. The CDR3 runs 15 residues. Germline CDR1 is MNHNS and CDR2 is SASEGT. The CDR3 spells CASPLRGGTGDTQYF. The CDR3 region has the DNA TGTGCCAGCCCTTTACGAGGGGGAACCGGAGATACGCAGTATTTT.

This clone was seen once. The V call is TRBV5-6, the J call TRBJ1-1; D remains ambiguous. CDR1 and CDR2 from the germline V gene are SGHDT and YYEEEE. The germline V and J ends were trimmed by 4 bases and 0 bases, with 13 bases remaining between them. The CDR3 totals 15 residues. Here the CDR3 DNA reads TGTGCCAGCAGCGCCATCAGCGTTATGAACACTGAAGCTTTCTTT. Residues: CASSAISVMNTEAFF.

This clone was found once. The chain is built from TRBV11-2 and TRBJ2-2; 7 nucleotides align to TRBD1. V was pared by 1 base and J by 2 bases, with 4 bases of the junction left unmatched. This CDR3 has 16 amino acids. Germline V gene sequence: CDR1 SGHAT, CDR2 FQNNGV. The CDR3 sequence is CASSLVGTVNTGELFF. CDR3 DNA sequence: TGTGCCAGCAGCTTAGTGGGGACAGTCAACACCGGGGAGCTGTTTTTT.

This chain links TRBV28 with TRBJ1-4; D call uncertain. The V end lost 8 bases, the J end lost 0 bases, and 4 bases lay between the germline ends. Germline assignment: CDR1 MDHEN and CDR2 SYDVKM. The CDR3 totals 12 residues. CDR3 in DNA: TGTGCCAGCGGTCCAACTAATGAAAAACTGTTTTTT. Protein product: CASGPTNEKLFF.

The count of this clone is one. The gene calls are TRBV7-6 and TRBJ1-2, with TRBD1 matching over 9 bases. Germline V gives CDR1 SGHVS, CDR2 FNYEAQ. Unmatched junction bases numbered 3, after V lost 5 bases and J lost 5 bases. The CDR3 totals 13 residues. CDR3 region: CASSPGTGYGYTF. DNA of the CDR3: TGTGCCAGCAGCCCCGGGACAGGGTATGGCTACACCTTC.